This T cell receptor beta chain was obtained from a study of blood T cell repertoires in COVID-19. In the study overall: Whether acute or convalescent, the COVID-19 samples came from the United States, Italy and Spain. The analysed material was cDNA or gDNA that came from T cells, B-cell-depleted T cells, or PBMCs.

Per the authors' pipeline: Amplification with reference gene primers provided the estimates of nucleated cell counts. Sequenced by immunoSEQ multiplex PCR; TCRdb stores in-frame clones only, minus some. V and J calls and clone size are given by that table; D and trimming were obtained from the DNA. Of some 14,000 clones detected, less than 90% appear once; the ten largest clones hold 16%. V was shortened by 2 bases and J by 5 bases, with 8 bases between the two germline ends. CDR3 length equals 13 residues. The germline V gene encodes CDR1 SGDLS and CDR2 YYNGEE. The chain combines TRBV9 with TRBJ2-1; D is unresolved. The sample comprised peripheral blood. The TCR comes from a human donor in a cohort sampled during active COVID-19. CDR3 in amino acids: CASSVNTDNEQFF. The CDR3 nucleotides are TGTGCCAGCAGCGTTAACACAGACAATGAGCAGTTCTTC.